Listed below are T cell receptor beta chains from one sample, sequenced in a study of blood T cell repertoires in COVID-19. The table came from immunoSEQ multiplex PCR; TCRdb's copy has only in-frame clones and leaves some out. The data contain about 390,000 clones, more than 75% of them singletons. The sample taken for sequencing was PBMCs or T cells enriched from blood (not recorded which). All receptors derive from a woman aged 50 to 65 who had recovered from COVID-19. Each CDR3 is given without its conserved first and last residue. Each record gives: V gene, D gene, J gene, clone size, CDR3 protein. The D gene is left open where the match is weak. A clone size is listed for some rows: how often the clone was seen (once, few, many), or a class if it is expanded.

v_call: TRBV19; d_call: -; j_call: TRBJ2-7; clone_size: -; cdr3_aa: ASSIDSGMGEQY
v_call: TRBV5-6; d_call: TRBD2; j_call: TRBJ2-3; clone_size: -; cdr3_aa: ASSLTSGFLTDTQY
v_call: TRBV18; d_call: TRBD1; j_call: TRBJ1-2; clone_size: -; cdr3_aa: ASSPQGGANYGYT
v_call: TRBV6-1; d_call: TRBD2; j_call: TRBJ2-5; clone_size: -; cdr3_aa: ASSEGGGPQY
v_call: TRBV7-9; d_call: TRBD1; j_call: TRBJ1-2; clone_size: few; cdr3_aa: ASSSTGTGARYGYT
v_call: TRBV10-2; d_call: -; j_call: TRBJ1-5; clone_size: few; cdr3_aa: ASGFGGSDQPQH
v_call: TRBV3-1/TRBV3-2; d_call: -; j_call: TRBJ2-2; clone_size: -; cdr3_aa: ASSQADRILGTGELF
v_call: TRBV10-3; d_call: -; j_call: TRBJ2-5; clone_size: few; cdr3_aa: AISESTLETQY
v_call: TRBV5-1; d_call: -; j_call: TRBJ2-3; clone_size: -; cdr3_aa: ASSPRTGADTQY
v_call: TRBV7-2; d_call: -; j_call: TRBJ1-1; clone_size: once; cdr3_aa: ASSGRQSMNTEAF
v_call: TRBV9; d_call: TRBD1; j_call: TRBJ1-2; clone_size: -; cdr3_aa: ASSVASGGQGLNYGYT
v_call: TRBV5-6; d_call: -; j_call: TRBJ2-7; clone_size: -; cdr3_aa: ASSKGALNSYEQY